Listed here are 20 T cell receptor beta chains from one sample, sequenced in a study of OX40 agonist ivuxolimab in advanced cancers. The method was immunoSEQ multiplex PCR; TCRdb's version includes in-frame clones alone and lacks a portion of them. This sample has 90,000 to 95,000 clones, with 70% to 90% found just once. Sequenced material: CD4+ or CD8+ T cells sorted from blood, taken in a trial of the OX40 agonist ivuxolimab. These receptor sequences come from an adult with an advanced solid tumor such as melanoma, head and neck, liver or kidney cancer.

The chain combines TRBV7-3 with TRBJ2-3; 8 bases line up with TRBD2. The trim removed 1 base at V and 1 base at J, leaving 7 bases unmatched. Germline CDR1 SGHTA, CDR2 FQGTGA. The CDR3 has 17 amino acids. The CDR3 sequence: CASSLSTSGIGTDTQYF. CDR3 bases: TGTGCCAGCAGCTTAAGTACTAGCGGTATTGGCACAGATACGCAGTATTTT.

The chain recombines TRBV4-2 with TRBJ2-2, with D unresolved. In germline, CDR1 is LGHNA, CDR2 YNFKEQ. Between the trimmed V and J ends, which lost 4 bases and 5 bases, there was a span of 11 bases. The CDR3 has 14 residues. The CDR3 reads CASSLRAATGELFF. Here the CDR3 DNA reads TGTGCCAGCAGCCTCCGGGCAGCGACCGGGGAGCTGTTTTTT.

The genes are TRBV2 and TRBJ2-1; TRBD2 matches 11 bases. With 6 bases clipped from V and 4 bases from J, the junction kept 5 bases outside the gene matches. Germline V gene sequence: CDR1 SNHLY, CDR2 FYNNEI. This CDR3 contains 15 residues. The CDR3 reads CASSSLAGGYNEQFF. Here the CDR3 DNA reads TGTGCCAGCAGCTCTCTAGCGGGAGGATACAATGAGCAGTTCTTC.

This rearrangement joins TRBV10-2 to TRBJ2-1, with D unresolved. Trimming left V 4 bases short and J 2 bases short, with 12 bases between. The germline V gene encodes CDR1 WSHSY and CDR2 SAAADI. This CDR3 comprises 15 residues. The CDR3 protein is CASSVRSDTYNEQFF. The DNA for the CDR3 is TGCGCCAGCAGTGTCAGGTCGGATACCTACAATGAGCAGTTCTTC.

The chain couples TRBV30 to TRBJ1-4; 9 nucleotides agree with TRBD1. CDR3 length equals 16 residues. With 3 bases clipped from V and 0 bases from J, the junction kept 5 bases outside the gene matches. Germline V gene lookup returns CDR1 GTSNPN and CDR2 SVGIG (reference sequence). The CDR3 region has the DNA TGTGCCTGGAGCCTCACAGGGGGCGCAACTAATGAAAAACTGTTTTTT. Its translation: CAWSLTGGATNEKLFF.

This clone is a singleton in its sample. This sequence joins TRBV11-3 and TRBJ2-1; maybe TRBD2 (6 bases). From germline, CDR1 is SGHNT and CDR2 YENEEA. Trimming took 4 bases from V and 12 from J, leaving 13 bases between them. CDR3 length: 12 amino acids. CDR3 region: CASSSIGGLQFF. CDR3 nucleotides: TGTGCCAGCAGCTCGATCGGGGGACTGCAGTTCTTC.

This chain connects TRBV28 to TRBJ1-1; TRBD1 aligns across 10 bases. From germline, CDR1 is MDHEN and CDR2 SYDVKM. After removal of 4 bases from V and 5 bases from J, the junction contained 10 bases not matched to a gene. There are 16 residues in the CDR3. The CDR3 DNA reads TGTGCCAGCAGTTCCTTGACAGGGGGCCGTTTGACTGAAGCTTTCTTT. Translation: CASSSLTGGRLTEAFF. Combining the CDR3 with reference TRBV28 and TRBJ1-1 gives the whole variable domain DVKVTQSSRYLVKRTGEKVFLECVQDMDHENMFWYRQDPGLGLRLIYFSYDVKMKEKGDIPEGYSVSREKKERFSLILESASTNQTSMYLCASSSLTGGRLTEAFFGQGTRLTVV.

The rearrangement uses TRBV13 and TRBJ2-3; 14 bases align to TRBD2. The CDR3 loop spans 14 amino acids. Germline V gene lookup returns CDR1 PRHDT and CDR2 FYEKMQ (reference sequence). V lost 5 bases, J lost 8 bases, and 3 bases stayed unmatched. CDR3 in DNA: TGTGCCAGCAGCCAAGGACTAGCGGGAGGTACGCAGTATTTT. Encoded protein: CASSQGLAGGTQYF.

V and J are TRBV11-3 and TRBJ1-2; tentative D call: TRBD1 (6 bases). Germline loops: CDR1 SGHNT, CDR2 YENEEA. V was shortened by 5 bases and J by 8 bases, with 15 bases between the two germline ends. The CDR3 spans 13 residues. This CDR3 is CASSTGGQPGYTF. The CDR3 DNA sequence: TGTGCCAGCAGCACCGGGGGGCAGCCAGGCTACACCTTC.

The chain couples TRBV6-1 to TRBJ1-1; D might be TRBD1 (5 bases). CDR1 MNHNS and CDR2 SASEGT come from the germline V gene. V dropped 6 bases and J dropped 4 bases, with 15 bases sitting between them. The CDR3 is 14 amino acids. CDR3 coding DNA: TGTGCCAGCAGAGTGGGGGGTTTGCTCACTGAAGCTTTCTTT. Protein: CASRVGGLLTEAFF.

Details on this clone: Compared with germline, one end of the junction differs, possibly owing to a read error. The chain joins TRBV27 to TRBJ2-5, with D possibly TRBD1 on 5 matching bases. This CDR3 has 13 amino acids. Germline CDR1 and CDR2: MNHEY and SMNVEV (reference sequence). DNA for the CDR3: TGTGCCAGCAGTTTTGGGGCACGAGAGGCCCAGTACTTC. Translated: CASSFGAREAQYF.

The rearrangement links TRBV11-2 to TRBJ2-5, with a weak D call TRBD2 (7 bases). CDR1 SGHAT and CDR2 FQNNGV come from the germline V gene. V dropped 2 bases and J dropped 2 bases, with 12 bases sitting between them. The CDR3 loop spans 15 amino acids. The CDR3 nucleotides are TGTGCCAGCAGCTTAAGGGGGGGCTATCAAGAGACCCAGTACTTC. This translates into CASSLRGGYQETQYF.

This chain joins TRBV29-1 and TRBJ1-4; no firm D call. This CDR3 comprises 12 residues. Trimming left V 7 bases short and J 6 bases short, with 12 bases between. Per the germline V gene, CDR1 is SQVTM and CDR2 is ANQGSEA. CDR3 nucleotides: TGCAGCGCCCGGGATCAAGATGAAAAACTGTTTTTT. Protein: CSARDQDEKLFF.

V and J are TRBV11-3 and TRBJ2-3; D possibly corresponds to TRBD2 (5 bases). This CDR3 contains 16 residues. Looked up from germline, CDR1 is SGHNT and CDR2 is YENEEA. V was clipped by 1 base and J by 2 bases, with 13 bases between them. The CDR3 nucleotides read TGTGCCAGCAGCTTAGGTCTCGGGGTTAACACAGATACGCAGTATTTT. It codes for CASSLGLGVNTDTQYF.

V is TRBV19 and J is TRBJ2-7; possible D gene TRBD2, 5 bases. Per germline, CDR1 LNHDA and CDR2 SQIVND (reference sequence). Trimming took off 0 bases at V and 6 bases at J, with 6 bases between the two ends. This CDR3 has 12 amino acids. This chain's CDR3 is CASSIDEGEQYF. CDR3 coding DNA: TGTGCCAGTAGTATAGACGAGGGCGAGCAGTACTTC.

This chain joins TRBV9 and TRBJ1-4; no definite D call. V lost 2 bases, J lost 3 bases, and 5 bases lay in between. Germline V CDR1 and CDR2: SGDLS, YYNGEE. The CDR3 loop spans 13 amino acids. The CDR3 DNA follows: TGTGCCAGCAGCGTTATGGCTAATGAAAAACTGTTTTTT. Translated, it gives CASSVMANEKLFF.

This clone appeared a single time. The DNA for the CDR3 is TGTGCCAGCCTCCCGGGAACTAACTATGGCTACACCTTC. Amino acid sequence: CASLPGTNYGYTF. The chain has TRBV28 and TRBJ1-2; D unclear. CDR3 length equals 13 residues. CDR1 is MDHEN and CDR2 is SYDVKM in the germline V gene. V was clipped by 8 bases and J by 0 bases, with 10 bases between them.

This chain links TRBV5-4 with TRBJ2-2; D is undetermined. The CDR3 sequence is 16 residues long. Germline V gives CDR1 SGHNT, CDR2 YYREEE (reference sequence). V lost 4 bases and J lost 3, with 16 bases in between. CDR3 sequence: CASSNPSTVDTGELFF. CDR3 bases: TGTGCCAGCAGCAATCCCTCCACAGTAGACACCGGGGAGCTGTTTTTT.

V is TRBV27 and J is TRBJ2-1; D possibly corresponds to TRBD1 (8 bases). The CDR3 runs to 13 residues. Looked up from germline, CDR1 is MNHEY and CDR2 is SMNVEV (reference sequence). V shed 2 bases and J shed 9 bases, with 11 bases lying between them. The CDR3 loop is CASSLNRGGEQFF. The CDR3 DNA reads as TGTGCCAGCAGTTTAAACAGGGGGGGTGAGCAGTTCTTC.

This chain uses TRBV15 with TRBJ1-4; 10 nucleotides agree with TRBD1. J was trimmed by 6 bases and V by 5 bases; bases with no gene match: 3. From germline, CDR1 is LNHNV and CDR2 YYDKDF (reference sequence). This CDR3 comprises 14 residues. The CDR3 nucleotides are TGTGCCACCAGCCGTGACAGGGGGCATGAAAAACTGTTTTTT. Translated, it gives CATSRDRGHEKLFF.